The 15 T cell receptor beta chains in this list originate from one sample, sequenced in a study of OX40 agonist ivuxolimab in advanced cancers. Library construction relied on the immunoSEQ multiplex PCR assay. TCRdb obtained this table from immuneACCESS and retained in-frame rearrangements with V and J assigned. These tables miss some clones; where compared with another copy, unresolved V genes account for less than half of the shortfall, and the remainder is unexplained. The sample table records about 50,000 clones; approximately 79% of these occur just once. Together, the top ten hold around 1.9% of the sample. The starting material was CD4+ or CD8+ T cells sorted from blood, obtained in a trial of the OX40 agonist ivuxolimab. The receptor set was obtained from an adult with an advanced solid tumor such as melanoma, head and neck, liver or kidney cancer.

The CDR3 DNA is TGTGCCAGCCCCAACCGGGACAGGACTTCACCCCTCCACTTT. Its protein is CASPNRDRTSPLHF. The chain employs TRBV27 and TRBJ1-6; 8 bases are a match to TRBD1. With 8 bases clipped from V and 9 bases from J, the junction kept 9 bases outside the gene matches. From germline, CDR1 is MNHEY and CDR2 SMNVEV (reference sequence). There are 14 residues in the CDR3.

This chain connects TRBV7-6 to TRBJ1-4; TRBD1 aligns across 10 bases. Germline V gene data show CDR1 as SGHVS and CDR2 as FNYEAQ. The CDR3 has 15 amino acids. The ends lost 4 bases at V and 7 bases at J; junction bases unmatched: 6. The CDR3 sequence is CASSWGTGEGEKLFF. In nucleotides, the CDR3 is TGTGCCAGCAGCTGGGGGACAGGGGAGGGTGAAAAACTGTTTTTT.

The sample holds a few counts of this clone. The rearrangement joins TRBV15 to TRBJ2-7; TRBD2 agrees at 8 bases. V lost 5 bases to trimming and J lost 4 bases; unmatched junction nucleotides: 7. Germline values: CDR1 LNHNV, CDR2 YYDKDF (reference sequence). CDR3 length: 14 amino acids. CDR3 sequence reads: CATSERGGRYEQYF. The CDR3 region has the DNA TGTGCCACCAGCGAACGGGGGGGAAGGTACGAGCAGTACTTC.

The chain has TRBV9 and TRBJ1-3; D unclear. CDR1 SGDLS and CDR2 YYNGEE come from the germline V gene. V was trimmed by 0 bases and J by 0 bases, leaving 10 bases between them. The CDR3 has 16 residues. The CDR3 nucleotides are TGTGCCAGCAGCGTAGTAGGAACCCACTCTGGAAACACCATATATTTT. Translated: CASSVVGTHSGNTIYF.

The chain links TRBV9 to TRBJ2-5; the D gene is possibly TRBD2 (5 bases). CDR3 length equals 16 residues. V lost 0 bases to trimming and J lost 0 bases, with 12 bases between them. In germline, CDR1 is SGDLS, CDR2 YYNGEE. CDR3 sequence: CASSVGQFGDQETQYF. The CDR3 DNA follows: TGTGCCAGCAGCGTAGGTCAGTTCGGGGACCAAGAGACCCAGTACTTC.

This clone came up a few times. V is TRBV27 and J is TRBJ1-1; tentative D call: TRBD1 (6 bases). CDR3 size: 15 residues. V lost 5 bases and J 5 bases, leaving 18 bases between the germline ends. Germline V lookup: CDR1 MNHEY, CDR2 SMNVEV (reference sequence). CDR3 amino acids: CASSPKGGRGTEAFF. In DNA, the CDR3 is TGTGCCAGCAGTCCTAAGGGGGGACGAGGGACTGAAGCTTTCTTT.

This clone was seen only once. This rearrangement joins TRBV5-1 to TRBJ1-1, with D possibly being TRBD1 (6 bases). The CDR3 length is 16 residues. With 4 bases removed from V and 1 base from J, the gap between germline ends came to 17 bases. Per the germline V gene, CDR1 is SGHRS and CDR2 is YFSETQ. CDR3 protein: CASSHPLGARNTEAFF. The DNA for the CDR3 is TGCGCCAGCAGCCACCCCTTGGGGGCGAGGAACACTGAAGCTTTCTTT.

In its sample, this clone was seen a few times. The V call is TRBV19, the J call TRBJ1-1; D perhaps matches TRBD1 (5 bases). The CDR3 runs 13 residues. V gave up 9 bases and J gave up 8 bases, with 19 bases separating them. Germline V CDR1 and CDR2: LNHDA, SQIVND (reference sequence). The CDR3 sequence: CASLTPSGTEAFF. The CDR3 nucleotides read TGTGCCAGCCTAACCCCCTCCGGGACGGAAGCTTTCTTT. The variable domain in full, with the rest retrieved from reference TRBV19 and TRBJ1-1, is DGGITQSPKYLFRKEGQNVTLSCEQNLNHDAMYWYRQDPGQGLRLIYYSQIVNDFQKGDIAEGYSVSREKKESFPLTVTSAQKNPTAFYLCASLTPSGTEAFFGQGTRLTVV.

The V gene is TRBV6-1, the J gene TRBJ2-3, with D possibly called TRBD1 or TRBD2 (6 bases each). The CDR3 extends over 14 amino acids. CDR1 MNHNS and CDR2 SASEGT come from the germline V gene. V dropped 2 bases and J dropped 6 bases, with 12 bases sitting between them. DNA for the CDR3: TGTGCCAGCAGTGAACGAGGGGGAGGCGATACGCAGTATTTT. Protein: CASSERGGGDTQYF.

The V and J genes are TRBV7-2 and TRBJ2-1; D is unclear. Germline V gene lookup returns CDR1 SGHTA and CDR2 FQGNSA. The ends were cut back, 1 base at V and 9 bases at J, with 10 bases in the middle. CDR3 size: 13 residues. This chain's CDR3 is CASSLVGYGEQFF. The CDR3 nucleotides are TGTGCCAGCAGCTTAGTAGGGTACGGTGAGCAGTTCTTC.

The table lists this clone with a few counts. This chain links TRBV6-5 with TRBJ1-1; D remains unclear. The CDR3 has 13 amino acids. Germline CDR1 MNHEY, CDR2 SVGAGI. The V end was cut by 2 bases, the J end by 0 bases, with 4 bases between. Written as DNA, the CDR3 is TGTGCCAGCAGTTACGAGGTGAACACTGAAGCTTTCTTT. Its protein is CASSYEVNTEAFF.

The gene calls are TRBV4-1 and TRBJ2-7, with TRBD2 as a possible D gene (5 bases). The CDR3 extends over 14 amino acids. Trimming took off 5 bases at V and 2 bases at J, with 13 bases between the two ends. Germline V gene sequence: CDR1 MGHRA, CDR2 YSYEKL. CDR3 bases: TGCGCCAGCAGCACTTCTCGGGGTGCCTACGAGCAGTACTTC. Translated, it gives CASSTSRGAYEQYF.

The chain employs TRBV19 and TRBJ1-6; no firm D call. Germline values: CDR1 LNHDA, CDR2 SQIVND (reference sequence). V lost 0 bases, J lost 8 bases, and 14 bases lay in between. The CDR3 extends over 16 amino acids. The CDR3 DNA sequence: TGTGCCAGTAGTATAGATCGGGCCATCACGCATTCACCCCTCCACTTT. It is translated as CASSIDRAITHSPLHF.

This clone was detected once. This chain uses TRBV7-6 with TRBJ2-4; tentatively, D is TRBD2 (6 bases). Germline V CDR1 and CDR2: SGHVS, FNYEAQ. With 5 bases removed from V and 7 bases from J, the gap between germline ends came to 18 bases. The CDR3 loop spans 15 amino acids. The CDR3 DNA follows: TGTGCCAGCAGCCTAAGGACGGGCGGGGTCAACATTCAGTACTTC. Protein: CASSLRTGGVNIQYF.

This chain connects TRBV28 to TRBJ2-3, with a possible D match to TRBD1 (6 bases). CDR1 and CDR2 from the germline V gene are MDHEN and SYDVKM. V was shortened by 5 bases and J by 5 bases, with 11 bases between the two germline ends. CDR3 length: 13 residues. The DNA for the CDR3 is TGTGCCAGCAGTGCAGGGGTGGGAGATACGCAGTATTTT. Protein: CASSAGVGDTQYF.